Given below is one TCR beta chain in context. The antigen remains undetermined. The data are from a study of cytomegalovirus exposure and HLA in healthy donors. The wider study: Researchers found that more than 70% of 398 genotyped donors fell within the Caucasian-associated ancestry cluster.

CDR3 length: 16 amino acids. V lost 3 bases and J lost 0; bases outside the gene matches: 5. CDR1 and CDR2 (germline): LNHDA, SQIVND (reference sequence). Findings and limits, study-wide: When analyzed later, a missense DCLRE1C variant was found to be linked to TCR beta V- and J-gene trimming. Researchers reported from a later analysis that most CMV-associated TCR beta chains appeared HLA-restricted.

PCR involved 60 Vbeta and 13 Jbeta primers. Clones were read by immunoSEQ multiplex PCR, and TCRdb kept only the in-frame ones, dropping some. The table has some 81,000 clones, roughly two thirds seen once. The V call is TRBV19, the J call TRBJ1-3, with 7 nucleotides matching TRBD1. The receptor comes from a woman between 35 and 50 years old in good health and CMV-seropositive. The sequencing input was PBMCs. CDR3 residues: CASSMMTGLSGNTIYF. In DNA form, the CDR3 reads TGTGCCAGTAGTATGATGACAGGGCTCTCTGGAAACACCATATATTTT.